This T cell receptor (beta chain) was sequenced for a study of Graves' ophthalmopathy and Graves' hyperthyroidism. The evidence that diagnosis relied on was clinical symptoms, serum thyroxine, TRAb, thyroid ultrasound and orbital computed tomography. V lost 5 bases to trimming and J lost 6 bases, with 14 bases between them. Germline CDR1 and CDR2: MGHDK and SYGVNS. This CDR3 has 13 amino acids. Amplifying from RNA transcripts, the study obtained TCR beta CDR3 regions. An initial RT-PCR round employing HTBI primers preceded a second-round multiplex PCR. TCRdb reprocessed the multiplex PCR reads with MiXCR, giving one entry per CDR3 protein. The sample lists about 740,000 distinct CDR3 sequences, 40% seen once, with 44% in the top ten.

The specimen was peripheral blood. The chain couples TRBV25-1 to TRBJ2-7, with D maybe TRBD2 (5 bases). This TCR derives from an adult man with Graves' ophthalmopathy. In DNA form, the CDR3 reads TGTGCCAGCAGTTTCATTCGGGGTGGCGAGCAGTACTTC. Translating it yields CASSFIRGGEQYF.